This TCR beta chain was captured by sequencing in a study of human T cells and chemical hapten exposure. Overall study context: Reading of the patch tests, which applied 0.01% DPC to the upper back, occurred at 6 days. Yields of TCR per sample differed, chiefly owing to small differences in pooled library volume.

This clonotype was seen a handful of times. Original processing notes: Across samples, TCR counts had a median of roughly 97,000 and ranged from about 23,224 to 690,600. TCRdb itself ran the RACE reads through MiXCR, one entry per CDR3 protein. The authors' filters were not applied to this entry. The data show roughly 40,000 distinct CDR3 sequences, around 12% seen once. Trimming removed 4 bases from V and 7 bases from J; junction bases left unmatched: 6. The CDR3 spans 13 residues. Germline assignment: CDR1 MNHEY and CDR2 SVGAGI. Indicated time point: pre-sensitization, week 0. The treatment: therapeutic diphenylcyclopropenone sensitization with weekly scalp DPC. Blood collection happened ahead of applying each patch test.

This rearrangement joins TRBV6-5 to TRBJ2-7; TRBD1 matches at 8 bases. This material consisted of whole blood, taken in connection with sensitization to the hapten diphenylcyclopropenone (DPC). This receptor was taken from a woman aged 25 to 39 with alopecia areata. Some clones in this sample may be carry-over from other donors' samples. CDR3 in amino acids: CASSSQGAGEQYF. CDR3 DNA: TGTGCCAGCAGTTCGCAGGGGGCTGGAGAGCAGTACTTC.